This record looks at one TCR beta chain sequence and its context. What it binds is unknown. This CDR3 is also generated by other DNA sequences in the sample. The data were taken from a study of shared clonotypes between healthy human individuals. Study as a whole: Used for every donor were three CD4 naive, three CD4 memory, two CD8 naive and one CD8 memory plate. Study findings and constraints: Estimated richness values were generally larger in naive subsets than in memory subsets. Sorted-subset sequencing was shown by rarefaction to be incomplete despite large depth.

Produced via immunoSEQ multiplex PCR; TCRdb's table is partial and in-frame only. The sample holds about 2.4 million clones; roughly 93% are singletons and the top ten take 0.36%. The CDR3 is 14 residues long. Germline V gives CDR1 SGDLS, CDR2 YYNGEE. The germline V and J ends were trimmed by 0 bases and 0 bases, with 4 bases remaining between them. The chain is built from TRBV9 and TRBJ2-1; D remains unclear. This receptor was obtained from a man aged 18 to 30 in good health. Some clones in this sample may be carry-over from other donors' samples. Sequencing used naive CD4+ T cells from PBMCs. Noted subset: CD45RA+ positively selected. The CDR3 DNA sequence: TGTGCCAGCAGCGTAGGAGGCTCCTACAATGAGCAGTTCTTC. Translating gives CASSVGGSYNEQFF.